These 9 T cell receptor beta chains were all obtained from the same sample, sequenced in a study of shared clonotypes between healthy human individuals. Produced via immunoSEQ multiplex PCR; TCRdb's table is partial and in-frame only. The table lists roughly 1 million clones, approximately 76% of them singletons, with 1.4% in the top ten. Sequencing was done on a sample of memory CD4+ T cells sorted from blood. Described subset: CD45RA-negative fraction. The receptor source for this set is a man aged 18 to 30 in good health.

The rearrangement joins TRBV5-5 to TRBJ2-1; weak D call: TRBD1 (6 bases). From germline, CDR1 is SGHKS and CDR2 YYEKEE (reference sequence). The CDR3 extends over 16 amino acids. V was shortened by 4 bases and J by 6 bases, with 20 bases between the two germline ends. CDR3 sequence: CASSHTGTNIPNEQFF. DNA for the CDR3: TGTGCCAGCAGCCATACCGGGACAAACATCCCCAATGAGCAGTTCTTC.

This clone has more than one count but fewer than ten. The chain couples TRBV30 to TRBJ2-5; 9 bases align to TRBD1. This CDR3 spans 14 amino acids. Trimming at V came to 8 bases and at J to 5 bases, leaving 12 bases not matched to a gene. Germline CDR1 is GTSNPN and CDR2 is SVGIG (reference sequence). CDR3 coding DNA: TGTGCCCGACGGGACACTGACAGGGGGGAGACCCAGTACTTC. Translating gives CARRDTDRGETQYF. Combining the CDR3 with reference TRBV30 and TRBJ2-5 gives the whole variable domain SQTIHQWPATLVQPVGSPLSLECTVEGTSNPNLYWYRQAAGRGLQLLFYSVGIGQISSEVPQNLSASRPQDRQFILSSKKLLLSDSGFYLCARRDTDRGETQYFGPGTRLLVL.

The CDR3 nucleotides are TGTGCCAGCAGTCCAGGAAACCGGGGCTCCTATAATTCACCCCTCCACTTT. Its translation: CASSPGNRGSYNSPLHF. The V call is TRBV27, the J call TRBJ1-6, with unresolved D. The CDR3 loop spans 17 amino acids. The germline gives CDR1 MNHEY, CDR2 SMNVEV (reference sequence). Trimming shortened V by 5 bases and J by 0 bases, and 14 bases separated the two germline ends.

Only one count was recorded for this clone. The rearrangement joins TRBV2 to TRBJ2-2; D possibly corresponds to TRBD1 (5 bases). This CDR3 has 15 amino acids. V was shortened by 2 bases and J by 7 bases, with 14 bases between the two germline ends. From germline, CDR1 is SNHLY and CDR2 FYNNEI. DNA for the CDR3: TGTGCCAGCAGTGAATGGTGGCAGGGCGGCGGGGAGCTGTTTTTT. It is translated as CASSEWWQGGGELFF. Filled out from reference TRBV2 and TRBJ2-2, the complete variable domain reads EPEVTQTPSHQVTQMGQEVILRCVPISNHLYFYWYRQILGQKVEFLVSFYNNEISEKSEIFDDQFSVERPDGSNFTLKIRSTKLEDSAMYFCASSEWWQGGGELFFGEGSRLTVL.

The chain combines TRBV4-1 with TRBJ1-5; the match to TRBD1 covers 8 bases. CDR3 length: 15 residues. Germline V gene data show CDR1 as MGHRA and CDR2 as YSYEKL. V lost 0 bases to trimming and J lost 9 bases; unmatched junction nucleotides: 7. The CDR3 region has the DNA TGCGCCAGCAGCCAAGATGGGACAGGCGTCGGGCCCCAGCATTTT. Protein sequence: CASSQDGTGVGPQHF.

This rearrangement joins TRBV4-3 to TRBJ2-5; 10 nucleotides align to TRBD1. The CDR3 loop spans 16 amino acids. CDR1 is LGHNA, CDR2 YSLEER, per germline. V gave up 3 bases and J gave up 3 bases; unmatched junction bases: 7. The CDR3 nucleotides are TGCGCCAGCAGCCAGATAGGACAGGGGGTCGAAGAGACCCAGTACTTC. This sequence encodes CASSQIGQGVEETQYF.

CDR3 nucleotides: TGTGCCAGCAGACTAGACAGGAGGAACCAGCCCCAGCATTTT. Translated, it gives CASRLDRRNQPQHF. The chain employs TRBV28 and TRBJ1-5, with D tentatively TRBD1 (6 bases). This CDR3 is 14 amino acids long. The V end lost 6 bases, the J end lost 7 bases, and 16 bases lay between the germline ends. Germline CDR1 is MDHEN and CDR2 is SYDVKM.

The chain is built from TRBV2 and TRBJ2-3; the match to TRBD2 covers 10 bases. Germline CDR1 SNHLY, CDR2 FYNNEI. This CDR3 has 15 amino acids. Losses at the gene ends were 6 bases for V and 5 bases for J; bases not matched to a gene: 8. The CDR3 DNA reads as TGTGCCAGCAGACCACTAGCGGGACGAATAGATACGCAGTATTTT. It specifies CASRPLAGRIDTQYF. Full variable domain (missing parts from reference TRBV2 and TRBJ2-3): EPEVTQTPSHQVTQMGQEVILRCVPISNHLYFYWYRQILGQKVEFLVSFYNNEISEKSEIFDDQFSVERPDGSNFTLKIRSTKLEDSAMYFCASRPLAGRIDTQYFGPGTRLTVL.

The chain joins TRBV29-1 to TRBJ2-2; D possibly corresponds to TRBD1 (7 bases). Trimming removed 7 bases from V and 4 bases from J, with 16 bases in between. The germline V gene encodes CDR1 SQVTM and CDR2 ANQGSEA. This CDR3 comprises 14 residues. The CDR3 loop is CSARAGGTTGELFF. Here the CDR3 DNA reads TGCAGCGCTAGGGCAGGGGGGACCACCGGGGAGCTGTTTTTT.